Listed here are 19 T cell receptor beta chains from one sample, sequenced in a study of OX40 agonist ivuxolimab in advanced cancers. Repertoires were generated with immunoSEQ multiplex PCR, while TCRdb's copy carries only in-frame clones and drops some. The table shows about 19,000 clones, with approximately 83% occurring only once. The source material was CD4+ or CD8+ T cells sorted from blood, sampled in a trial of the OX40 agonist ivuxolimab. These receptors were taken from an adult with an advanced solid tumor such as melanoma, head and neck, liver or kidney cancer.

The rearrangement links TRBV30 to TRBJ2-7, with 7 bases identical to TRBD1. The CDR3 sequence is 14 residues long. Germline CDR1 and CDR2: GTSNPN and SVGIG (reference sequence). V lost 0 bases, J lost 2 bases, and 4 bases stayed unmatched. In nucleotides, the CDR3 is TGTGCCTGGAGTGTTGGGCAGGGGGCCTACGAGCAGTACTTC. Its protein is CAWSVGQGAYEQYF.

The CDR3 region is CASSLRHTGGRHEQYF. CDR3 in DNA: TGTGCCAGCAGCTTACGGCATACAGGGGGAAGACACGAGCAGTACTTC. This sequence joins TRBV11-2 and TRBJ2-7, with 8 bases lining up with TRBD1. The CDR3 spans 16 residues. Germline V CDR1 and CDR2: SGHAT, FQNNGV. V gave up 2 bases and J gave up 5 bases; unmatched junction bases: 11.

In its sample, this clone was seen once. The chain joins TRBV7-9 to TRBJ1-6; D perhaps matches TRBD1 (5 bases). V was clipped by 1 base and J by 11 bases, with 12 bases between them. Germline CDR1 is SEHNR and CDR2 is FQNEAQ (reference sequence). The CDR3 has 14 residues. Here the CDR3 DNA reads TGTGCCAGCAGCTTAGTGGAGGAGGGGACACCCCTCCACTTT. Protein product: CASSLVEEGTPLHF. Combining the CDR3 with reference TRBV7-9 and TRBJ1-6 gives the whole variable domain DTGVSQNPRHKITKRGQNVTFRCDPISEHNRLYWYRQTLGQGPEFLTYFQNEAQLEKSRLLSDRFSAERPKGSFSTLEIQRTEQGDSAMYLCASSLVEEGTPLHFGNGTRLTVT.

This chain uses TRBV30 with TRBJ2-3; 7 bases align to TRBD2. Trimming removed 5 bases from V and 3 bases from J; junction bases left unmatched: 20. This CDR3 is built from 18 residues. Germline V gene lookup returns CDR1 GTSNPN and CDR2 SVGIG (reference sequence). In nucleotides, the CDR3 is TGTGCCTGGGTGCGGCAGCTAGCGGAGTCGTGGGGAACAGATACGCAGTATTTT. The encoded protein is CAWVRQLAESWGTDTQYF.

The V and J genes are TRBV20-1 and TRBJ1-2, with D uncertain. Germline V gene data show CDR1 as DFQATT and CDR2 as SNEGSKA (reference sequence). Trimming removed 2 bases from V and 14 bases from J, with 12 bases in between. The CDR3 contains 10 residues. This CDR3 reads CSARSVVSTF. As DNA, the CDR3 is TGCAGTGCTAGATCGGTGGTTTCTACCTTC.

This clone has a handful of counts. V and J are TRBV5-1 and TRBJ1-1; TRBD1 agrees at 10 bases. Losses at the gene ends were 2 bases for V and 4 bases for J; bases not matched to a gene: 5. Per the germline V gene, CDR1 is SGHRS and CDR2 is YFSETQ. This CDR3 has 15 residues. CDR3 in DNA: TGCGCCAGCAGCTTTGACAGGGGGCCTGGCACTGAAGCTTTCTTT. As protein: CASSFDRGPGTEAFF.

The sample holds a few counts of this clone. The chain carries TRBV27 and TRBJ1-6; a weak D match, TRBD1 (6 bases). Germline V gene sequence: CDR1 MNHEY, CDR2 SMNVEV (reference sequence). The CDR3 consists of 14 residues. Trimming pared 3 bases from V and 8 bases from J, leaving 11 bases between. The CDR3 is CASSFGGLHSPLHF. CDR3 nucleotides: TGTGCCAGCAGTTTCGGGGGGCTCCATTCACCCCTCCACTTT.

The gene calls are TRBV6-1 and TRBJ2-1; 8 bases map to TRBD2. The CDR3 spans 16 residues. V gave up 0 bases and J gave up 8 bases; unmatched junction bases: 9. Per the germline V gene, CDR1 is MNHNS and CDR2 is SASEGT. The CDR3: CASSEAGRGGSDEQFF. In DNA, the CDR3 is TGTGCCAGCAGTGAAGCCGGACGGGGGGGCTCGGATGAGCAGTTCTTC.

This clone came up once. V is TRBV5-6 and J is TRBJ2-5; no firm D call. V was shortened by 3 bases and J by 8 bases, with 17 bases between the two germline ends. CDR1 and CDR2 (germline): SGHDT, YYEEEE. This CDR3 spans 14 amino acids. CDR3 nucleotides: TGTGCCAGCAGCTCCAACCGGCATTGGTTTACCCAGTACTTC. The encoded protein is CASSSNRHWFTQYF.

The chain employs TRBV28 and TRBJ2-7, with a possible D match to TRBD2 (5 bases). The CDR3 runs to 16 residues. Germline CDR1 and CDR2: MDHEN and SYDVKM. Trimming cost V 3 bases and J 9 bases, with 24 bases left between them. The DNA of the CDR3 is TGTGCCAGCAGTTTCACGGTTGTGGGTCGCCTTGGGAGGCAGTACTTC. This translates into CASSFTVVGRLGRQYF.

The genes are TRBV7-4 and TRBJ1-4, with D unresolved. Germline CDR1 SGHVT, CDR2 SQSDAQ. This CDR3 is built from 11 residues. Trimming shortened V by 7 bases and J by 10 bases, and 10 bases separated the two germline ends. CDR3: CASNCTPKLFF. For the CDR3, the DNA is TGTGCCAGCAACTGTACCCCAAAACTGTTTTTT.

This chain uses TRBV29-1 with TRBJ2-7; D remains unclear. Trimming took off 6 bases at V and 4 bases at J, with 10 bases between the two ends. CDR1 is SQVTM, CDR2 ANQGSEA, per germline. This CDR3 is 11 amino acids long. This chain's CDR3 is CSVKDGYEQYF. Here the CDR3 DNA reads TGCAGCGTGAAGGACGGATACGAGCAGTACTTC.

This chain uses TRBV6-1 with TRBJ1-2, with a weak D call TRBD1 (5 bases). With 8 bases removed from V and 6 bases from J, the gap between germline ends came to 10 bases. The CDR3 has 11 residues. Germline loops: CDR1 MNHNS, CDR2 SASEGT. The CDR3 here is CASARGDGYTF. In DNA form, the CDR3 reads TGTGCCAGCGCTAGGGGTGATGGCTACACCTTC.

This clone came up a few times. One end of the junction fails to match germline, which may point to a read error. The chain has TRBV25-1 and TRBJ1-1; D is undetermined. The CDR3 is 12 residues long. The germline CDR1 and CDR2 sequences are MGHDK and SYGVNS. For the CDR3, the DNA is TGTGCCAGCAGCGAATGGAACACTGAAGCTTTCTTT. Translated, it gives CASSEWNTEAFF. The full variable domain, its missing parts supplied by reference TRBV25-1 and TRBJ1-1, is EADIYQTPRYLVIGTGKKITLECSQTMGHDKMYWYQQDPGMELHLIHYSYGVNSTEKGDLSSESTVSRIRTEHFPLTLESARPSHTSQYLCASSEWNTEAFFGQGTRLTVV.

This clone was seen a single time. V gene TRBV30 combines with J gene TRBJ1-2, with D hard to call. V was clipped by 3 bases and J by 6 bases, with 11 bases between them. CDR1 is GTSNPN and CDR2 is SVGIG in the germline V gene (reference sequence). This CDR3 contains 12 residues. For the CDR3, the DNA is TGTGCCTGGAGAGTCGGCCTGGATGGCTACACCTTC. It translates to CAWRVGLDGYTF.

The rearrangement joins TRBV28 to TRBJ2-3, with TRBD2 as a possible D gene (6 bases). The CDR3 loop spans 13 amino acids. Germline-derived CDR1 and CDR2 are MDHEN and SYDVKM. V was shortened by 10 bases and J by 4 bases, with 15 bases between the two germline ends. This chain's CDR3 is CATRSGDPDTQYF. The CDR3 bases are TGTGCCACAAGATCGGGGGATCCAGATACGCAGTATTTT.

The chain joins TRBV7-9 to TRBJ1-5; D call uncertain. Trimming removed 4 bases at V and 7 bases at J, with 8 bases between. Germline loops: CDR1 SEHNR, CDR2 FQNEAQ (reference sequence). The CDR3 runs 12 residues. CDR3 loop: CASSSTRQPQHF. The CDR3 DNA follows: TGTGCCAGCAGCTCAACACGGCAGCCCCAGCATTTT.

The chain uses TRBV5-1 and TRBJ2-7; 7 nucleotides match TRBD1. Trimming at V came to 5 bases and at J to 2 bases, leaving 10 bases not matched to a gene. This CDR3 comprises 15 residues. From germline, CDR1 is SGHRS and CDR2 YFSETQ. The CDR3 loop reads CASRTPEGAAYEQYF. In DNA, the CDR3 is TGCGCCAGCAGAACTCCCGAGGGGGCGGCCTACGAGCAGTACTTC.

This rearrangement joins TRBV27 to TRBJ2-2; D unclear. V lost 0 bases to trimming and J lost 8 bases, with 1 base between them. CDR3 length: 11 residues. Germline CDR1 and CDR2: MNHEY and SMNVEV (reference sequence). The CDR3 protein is CASSLSGELFF. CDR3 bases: TGTGCCAGCAGTTTATCTGGGGAGCTGTTTTTT.